The clone carrying this T cell receptor (beta chain) showed up many times. Its antigen is undetermined. The data were obtained in a study of identical twins. Study-wide findings and caveats: Models underestimated out-of-frame TCR alpha sharing in monozygotic twins. Conclusions were drawn cross-sectionally by statistical analysis, without following the same donors.

A universal primer site came from template switching; cDNA carried unique molecular identifiers. Using its own MiXCR run on the 5' RACE reads, TCRdb lists one record per CDR3 protein. This table holds around 1.7 million distinct CDR3 sequences, roughly 35% found once. Trimming took off 3 bases at V and 4 bases at J, with 7 bases between the two ends. This CDR3 comprises 12 residues. Sequenced: cord blood. This clonotype was sampled from a newborn girl in good health. The chain has TRBV12-3 or TRBV12-4 and TRBJ2-7; D is uncertain. CDR3 bases: TGTGCCAGCAGTTTGATTGGGTACGAGCAGTACTTC. This translates into CASSLIGYEQYF.